This TCR beta chain stems from a study of shared clonotypes between healthy human individuals. Trimming cost V 6 bases and J 1 base; bases outside gene matches: 9. This CDR3 is built from 16 residues. Germline V CDR1 and CDR2: LGHNT, FRNRAP. Nashville, Tennessee was home to all donors, who were Caucasian adults. Points on this clone: What it binds is unknown.

The deep-level immunoSEQ assay was used. The method was immunoSEQ multiplex PCR; TCRdb's version includes in-frame clones alone and lacks a portion of them. Here the sample spans about 2,500,000 clones, more than 90% being singletons. Overall study findings and caveats: Researchers found naive subsets generally carried larger estimated richness than memory subsets.

Specimen: naive CD4+ T cells sorted from blood. Subset denoted: CD45RA+ positively selected. The TCR sequence derives from a man younger than 35 in good health. The rearrangement joins TRBV12-5 to TRBJ2-1; 7 nucleotides align to TRBD2. This CDR3 reads CASGSWGGQSYNEQFF. The CDR3, as DNA: TGTGCTAGTGGGTCCTGGGGGGGTCAATCCTACAATGAGCAGTTCTTC.